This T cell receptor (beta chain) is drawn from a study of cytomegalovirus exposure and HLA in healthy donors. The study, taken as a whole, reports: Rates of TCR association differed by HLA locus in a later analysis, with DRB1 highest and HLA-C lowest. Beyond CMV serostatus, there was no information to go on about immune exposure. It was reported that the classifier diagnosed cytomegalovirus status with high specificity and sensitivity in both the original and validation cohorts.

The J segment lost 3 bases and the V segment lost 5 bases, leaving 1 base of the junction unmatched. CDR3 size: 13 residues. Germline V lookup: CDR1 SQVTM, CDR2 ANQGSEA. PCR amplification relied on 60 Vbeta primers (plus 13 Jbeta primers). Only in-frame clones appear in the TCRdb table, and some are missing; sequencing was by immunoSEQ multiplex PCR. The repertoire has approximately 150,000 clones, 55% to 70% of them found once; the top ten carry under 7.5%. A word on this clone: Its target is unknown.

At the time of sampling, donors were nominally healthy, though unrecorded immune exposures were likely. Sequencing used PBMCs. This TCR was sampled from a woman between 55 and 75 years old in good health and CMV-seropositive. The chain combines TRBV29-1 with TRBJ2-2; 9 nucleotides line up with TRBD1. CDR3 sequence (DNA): TGCAGCGTTCGGACAGGGGACACCGGGGAGCTGTTTTTT. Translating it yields CSVRTGDTGELFF.